This paragraph covers one TCR beta chain sequence. No antigen is known for it. One end of the junction varies from germline; a read error may be responsible. CDR3 length equals 13 residues. CDR1 and CDR2 (germline): MGHRA, YSYEKL. A single record per CDR3 protein comes from TCRdb applying MiXCR to the reads. The repertoire has around 540,000 distinct CDR3 sequences, around 30% of them found once; the top ten carry roughly 17%. These data originate in a study of T cell repertoires in cytomegalovirus infection. About the study: Indicated by public TCR beta signatures were CMV infection and matching HLA type. Study-level findings and limits: Individuals carrying CMV plus the relevant HLA were identified by cumulative frequency of public TCR beta families. HLA-C-restricted CMV-specific TCR beta clonotypes prevailed in the ex vivo response.

This clonotype originated in a human donor in good health (CMV status not recorded). Some clones in this sample may be carry-over from other donors' samples. The chain recombines TRBV4-1 with TRBJ2-2, with a tentative D call TRBD2 (6 bases). Source: cultured PBMCs, taken from culture after CMV antigen stimulation. In nucleotides, the CDR3 is TGTGCCGTGGCGGGGACGGACCCCGGGGAGCTGTTTTTT. This sequence encodes CAVAGTDPGELFF.